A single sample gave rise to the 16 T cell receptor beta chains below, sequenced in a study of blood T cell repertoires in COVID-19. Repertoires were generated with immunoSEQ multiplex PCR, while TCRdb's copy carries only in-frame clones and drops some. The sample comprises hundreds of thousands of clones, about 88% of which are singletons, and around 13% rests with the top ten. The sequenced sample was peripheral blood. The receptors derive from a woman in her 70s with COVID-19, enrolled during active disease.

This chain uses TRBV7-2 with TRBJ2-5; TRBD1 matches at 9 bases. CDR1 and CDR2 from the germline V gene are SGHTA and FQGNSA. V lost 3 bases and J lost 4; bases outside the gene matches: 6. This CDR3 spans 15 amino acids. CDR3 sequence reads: CASSFGTGRTETQYF. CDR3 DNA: TGTGCCAGCAGCTTCGGGACAGGGCGGACAGAGACCCAGTACTTC.

The CDR3 DNA follows: TGTGCCAGCAGACAATGGGACAGGGTCTCTGGAAACACCATATATTTT. Its protein product is CASRQWDRVSGNTIYF. This chain uses TRBV2 with TRBJ1-3; TRBD1 matches at 9 bases. This CDR3 has 16 residues. Trimming at V came to 6 bases and at J to 0 bases, leaving 6 bases not matched to a gene. CDR1 SNHLY and CDR2 FYNNEI come from the germline V gene.

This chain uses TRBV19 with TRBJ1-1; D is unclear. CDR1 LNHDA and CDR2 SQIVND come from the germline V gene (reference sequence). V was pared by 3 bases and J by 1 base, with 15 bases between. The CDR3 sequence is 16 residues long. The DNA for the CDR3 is TGTGCCAGTAGTATTAGTTATATCGGTGGGAACACTGAAGCTTTCTTT. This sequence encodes CASSISYIGGNTEAFF.

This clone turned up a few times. The CDR3 sequence: CASRGTRNTGELFF. The DNA of the CDR3 is TGTGCCAGCAGGGGTACTAGAAACACCGGGGAGCTGTTTTTT. The chain uses TRBV2 and TRBJ2-2; possible D gene TRBD2, 5 bases. V lost 6 bases and J lost 2, with 10 bases in between. The CDR3 is 14 residues long. The germline V gene has CDR1 SNHLY and CDR2 FYNNEI.

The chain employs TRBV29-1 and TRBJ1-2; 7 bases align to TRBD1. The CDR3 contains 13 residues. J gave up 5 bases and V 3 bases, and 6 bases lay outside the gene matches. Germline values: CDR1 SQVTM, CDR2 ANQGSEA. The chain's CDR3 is CSVDGAGGYGYTF. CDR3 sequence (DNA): TGCAGCGTTGATGGGGCAGGGGGGTATGGCTACACCTTC.

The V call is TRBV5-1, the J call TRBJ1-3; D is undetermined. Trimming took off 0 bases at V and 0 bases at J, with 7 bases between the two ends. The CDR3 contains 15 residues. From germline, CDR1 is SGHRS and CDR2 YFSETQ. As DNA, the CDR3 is TGCGCCAGCAGCTTGGGACTCCTCTCTGGAAACACCATATATTTT. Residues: CASSLGLLSGNTIYF.

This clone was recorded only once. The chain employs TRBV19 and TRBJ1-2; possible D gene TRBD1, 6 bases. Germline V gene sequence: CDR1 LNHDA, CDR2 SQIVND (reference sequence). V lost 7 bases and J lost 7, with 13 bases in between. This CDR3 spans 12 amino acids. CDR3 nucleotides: TGTGCCAGTAACCACCTGGGGGCTGGCTACACCTTC. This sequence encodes CASNHLGAGYTF.

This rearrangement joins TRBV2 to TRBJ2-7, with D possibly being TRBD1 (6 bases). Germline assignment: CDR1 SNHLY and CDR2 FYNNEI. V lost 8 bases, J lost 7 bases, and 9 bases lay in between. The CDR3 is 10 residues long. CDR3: CASDDREQYF. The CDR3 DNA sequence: TGTGCCAGCGATGACAGGGAGCAGTACTTC.

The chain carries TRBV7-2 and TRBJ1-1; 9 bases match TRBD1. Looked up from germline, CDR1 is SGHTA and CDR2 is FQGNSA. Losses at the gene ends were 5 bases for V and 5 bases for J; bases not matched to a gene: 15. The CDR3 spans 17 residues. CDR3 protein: CASSAQIRDRGRTEAFF. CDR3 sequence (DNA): TGTGCCAGCAGCGCCCAAATACGAGACAGGGGGAGGACTGAAGCTTTCTTT.

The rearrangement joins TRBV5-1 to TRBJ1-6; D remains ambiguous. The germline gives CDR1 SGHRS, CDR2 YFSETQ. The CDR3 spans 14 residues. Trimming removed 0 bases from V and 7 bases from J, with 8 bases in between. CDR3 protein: CASSLVMENSPLHF. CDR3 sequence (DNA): TGCGCCAGCAGCTTGGTGATGGAGAATTCACCCCTCCACTTT.

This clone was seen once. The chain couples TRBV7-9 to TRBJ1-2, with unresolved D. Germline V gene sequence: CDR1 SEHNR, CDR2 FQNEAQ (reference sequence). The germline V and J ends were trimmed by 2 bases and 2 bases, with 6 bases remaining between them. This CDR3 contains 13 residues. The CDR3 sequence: CASSLSANYGYTF. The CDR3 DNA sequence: TGTGCCAGCAGCTTATCCGCGAACTATGGCTACACCTTC.

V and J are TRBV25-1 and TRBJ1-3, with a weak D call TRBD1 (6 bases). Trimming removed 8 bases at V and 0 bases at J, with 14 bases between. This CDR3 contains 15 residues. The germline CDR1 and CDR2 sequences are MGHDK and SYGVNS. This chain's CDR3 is CASLTNRVSGNTIYF. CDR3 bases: TGTGCCAGCTTAACTAACAGGGTCTCTGGAAACACCATATATTTT.

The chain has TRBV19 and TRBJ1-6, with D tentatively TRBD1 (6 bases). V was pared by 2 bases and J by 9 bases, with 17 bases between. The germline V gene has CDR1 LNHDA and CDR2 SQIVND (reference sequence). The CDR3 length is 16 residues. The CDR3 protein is CASSITAFPGASPLHF. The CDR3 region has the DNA TGTGCCAGTAGTATAACAGCTTTTCCAGGGGCTTCACCCCTCCACTTT.

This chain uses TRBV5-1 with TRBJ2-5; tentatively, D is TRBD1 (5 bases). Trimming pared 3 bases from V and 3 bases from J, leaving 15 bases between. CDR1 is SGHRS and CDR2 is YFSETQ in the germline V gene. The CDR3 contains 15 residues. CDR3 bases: TGCGCCAGCAGCTGGGCTCCCATAGGGGAAGAGACCCAGTACTTC. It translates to CASSWAPIGEETQYF.

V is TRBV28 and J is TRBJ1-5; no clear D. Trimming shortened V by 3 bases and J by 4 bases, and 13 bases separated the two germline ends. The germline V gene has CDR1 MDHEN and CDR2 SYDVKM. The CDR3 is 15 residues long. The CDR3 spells CASSFWAEFNQPQHF. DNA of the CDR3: TGTGCCAGCAGTTTTTGGGCCGAGTTTAATCAGCCCCAGCATTTT.

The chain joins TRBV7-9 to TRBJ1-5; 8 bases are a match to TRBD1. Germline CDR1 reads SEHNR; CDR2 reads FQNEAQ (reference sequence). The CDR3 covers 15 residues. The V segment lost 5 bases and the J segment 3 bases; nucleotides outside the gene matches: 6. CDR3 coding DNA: TGTGCCAGCAGCCCCGGACAGGGTAACAATCAGCCCCAGCATTTT. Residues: CASSPGQGNNQPQHF.